The rows below give T cell receptor beta chains drawn from one sample of a study of CD8+ T cells in alopecia areata. TCRdb's copy holds only in-frame clones and misses some; the assay was immunoSEQ multiplex PCR. The sample includes some 200,000 clones, 56% seen only once; the top ten take about 5.3%. Sequenced material: CD8+ T cells sorted from blood. All receptors derive from a human donor in good health. Both conserved end residues are part of each CDR3. The order of the fields is J gene, D gene, clone size, V gene, CDR3 protein, CDR3 DNA. D genes are given only for firm matches. Some rows mark clone size as missing; the rest say once, few, many or name a class of expanded clone.

j_call: TRBJ1-6; d_call: TRBD1; clone_size: .; v_call: TRBV30; cdr3_aa: CAWSTPGGSSPLHF; cdr3_nt: TGTGCCTGGAGTACTCCAGGGGGCAGTTCACCCCTCCACTTT
j_call: TRBJ1-2; d_call: .; clone_size: .; v_call: TRBV15; cdr3_aa: CATSRGRDKGYGYTF; cdr3_nt: TGTGCCACCAGCAGAGGTCGGGACAAGGGCTATGGCTACACCTTC
j_call: TRBJ2-1; d_call: TRBD1; clone_size: few; v_call: TRBV12-5; cdr3_aa: CASGPGGYNEQFF; cdr3_nt: TGTGCTAGTGGTCCAGGGGGATACAATGAGCAGTTCTTC
j_call: TRBJ2-5; d_call: TRBD2; clone_size: .; v_call: TRBV30; cdr3_aa: CAWSVLGGGETQYF; cdr3_nt: TGTGCCTGGAGTGTACTCGGGGGAGGGGAGACCCAGTACTTC
j_call: TRBJ2-3; d_call: .; clone_size: few; v_call: TRBV4-1; cdr3_aa: CASSQDAGVSPPDTQYF; cdr3_nt: TGCGCCAGCAGCCAAGATGCAGGGGTTTCCCCCCCAGATACGCAGTATTTT
j_call: TRBJ1-1; d_call: .; clone_size: medium-sized; v_call: TRBV27; cdr3_aa: CASSLAGPSTEAFF; cdr3_nt: TGTGCCAGCAGTTTAGCGGGGCCGAGCACTGAAGCTTTCTTT
j_call: TRBJ2-7; d_call: TRBD1; clone_size: .; v_call: TRBV7-2; cdr3_aa: CASSLTGTGVYEQYF; cdr3_nt: TGTGCCAGCAGCCTTACCGGGACAGGGGTATACGAGCAGTACTTC
j_call: TRBJ1-1; d_call: .; clone_size: .; v_call: TRBV27; cdr3_aa: CASSATENTEAFF; cdr3_nt: TGTGCCAGCAGCGCGACTGAGAACACTGAAGCTTTCTTT
j_call: TRBJ2-2; d_call: TRBD1; clone_size: .; v_call: TRBV29-1; cdr3_aa: CSAPGPGGAGELFF; cdr3_nt: TGCAGCGCACCCGGCCCAGGGGGCGCGGGGGAGCTGTTTTTT
j_call: TRBJ1-6; d_call: TRBD1; clone_size: .; v_call: TRBV30; cdr3_aa: CAWDPGTANSPLHF; cdr3_nt: TGTGCCTGGGACCCCGGGACAGCTAATTCACCCCTCCACTTT
j_call: TRBJ2-7; d_call: TRBD2; clone_size: once; v_call: TRBV11-2; cdr3_aa: CASSHGLAGTTTYEQYF; cdr3_nt: TGTGCCAGCAGCCACGGACTAGCGGGGACTACAACCTACGAGCAGTACTTC
j_call: TRBJ1-6; d_call: .; clone_size: .; v_call: TRBV13; cdr3_aa: CASSLDSSYNSPLHF; cdr3_nt: TGTGCCAGCAGCTTGGACAGCAGCTATAATTCACCCCTCCACTTT
j_call: TRBJ1-1; d_call: .; clone_size: .; v_call: TRBV28; cdr3_aa: CASSFSRSTEAFF; cdr3_nt: TGTGCCAGCAGTTTTTCTCGATCCACTGAAGCTTTCTTT
j_call: TRBJ2-3; d_call: TRBD2; clone_size: .; v_call: TRBV19; cdr3_aa: CASSMVLAGDTQYF; cdr3_nt: TGTGCCAGTAGTATGGTACTAGCGGGGGACACGCAGTATTTT
j_call: TRBJ2-5; d_call: TRBD2; clone_size: few; v_call: TRBV2; cdr3_aa: CASSDASGANLGGETQYF; cdr3_nt: TGTGCCAGCAGTGATGCTAGCGGGGCCAACCTCGGGGGGGAGACCCAGTACTTC
j_call: TRBJ1-1; d_call: .; clone_size: once; v_call: TRBV5-4; cdr3_aa: CASSPRMNTEAFF; cdr3_nt: TGTGCCAGCAGTCCCAGGATGAACACTGAAGCTTTCTTT
j_call: TRBJ2-7; d_call: .; clone_size: .; v_call: TRBV6-6; cdr3_aa: CASSYSDLYEQYF; cdr3_nt: TGTGCCAGCAGTTACTCGGACCTTTACGAGCAGTACTTC
j_call: TRBJ2-5; d_call: .; clone_size: .; v_call: TRBV19; cdr3_aa: CASSIRHSEQETQYF; cdr3_nt: TGTGCCAGTAGTATCAGGCATTCCGAACAAGAGACCCAGTACTTC
j_call: TRBJ2-5; d_call: .; clone_size: .; v_call: TRBV29-1; cdr3_aa: CSVVGGGQETQYF; cdr3_nt: TGCAGCGTTGTAGGAGGAGGCCAAGAGACCCAGTACTTC
j_call: TRBJ2-5; d_call: .; clone_size: few; v_call: TRBV29-1; cdr3_aa: CSVEDRSGQETQYF; cdr3_nt: TGCAGCGTTGAAGATCGGAGCGGCCAAGAGACCCAGTACTTC
j_call: TRBJ1-5; d_call: .; clone_size: .; v_call: TRBV4-1; cdr3_aa: CASSQGPASNQPQHF; cdr3_nt: TGCGCCAGCAGCCAAGGACCCGCCAGCAATCAGCCCCAGCATTTT
j_call: TRBJ2-7; d_call: .; clone_size: .; v_call: TRBV27; cdr3_aa: CASSLNGYEQYF; cdr3_nt: TGTGCCAGCAGCTTAAACGGGTACGAGCAGTACTTC
j_call: TRBJ1-5; d_call: TRBD1; clone_size: .; v_call: TRBV5-6; cdr3_aa: CASSLGTGDQPQHF; cdr3_nt: TGTGCCAGCAGCTTGGGAACAGGGGATCAGCCCCAGCATTTT
j_call: TRBJ2-2; d_call: TRBD1; clone_size: once; v_call: TRBV30; cdr3_aa: CAWSGTGGAAGKLFF; cdr3_nt: TGTGCCTGGAGTGGGACAGGGGGCGCGGCGGGGAAGCTGTTTTTT
j_call: TRBJ2-1; d_call: TRBD1; clone_size: few; v_call: TRBV6-1; cdr3_aa: CASMSGQSYNEQFF; cdr3_nt: TGTGCCAGCATGTCGGGACAGTCCTACAATGAGCAGTTCTTC
j_call: TRBJ2-1; d_call: .; clone_size: .; v_call: TRBV5-1; cdr3_aa: CASSSGSNWNNEQFF; cdr3_nt: TGCGCCAGCAGCTCGGGGTCCAACTGGAACAATGAGCAGTTCTTC
j_call: TRBJ2-5; d_call: TRBD2; clone_size: .; v_call: TRBV6-5; cdr3_aa: CASSGSGGAQETQYF; cdr3_nt: TGTGCCAGCAGCGGTAGCGGGGGGGCCCAAGAGACCCAGTACTTC
j_call: TRBJ1-2; d_call: .; clone_size: .; v_call: TRBV7-2; cdr3_aa: CASSLVEGSGYGYTF; cdr3_nt: TGTGCCAGCAGCTTAGTGGAGGGGTCGGGCTATGGCTACACCTTC
j_call: TRBJ1-5; d_call: .; clone_size: .; v_call: TRBV4-1; cdr3_aa: CASSQGGPAGGNQPQHF; cdr3_nt: TGCGCCAGCAGCCAAGGGGGCCCCGCGGGTGGCAATCAGCCCCAGCATTTT
j_call: TRBJ1-3; d_call: .; clone_size: few; v_call: TRBV14; cdr3_aa: CASSQGNTIYF; cdr3_nt: TGTGCCAGCAGCCAAGGAAACACCATATATTTT
j_call: TRBJ2-5; d_call: .; clone_size: .; v_call: TRBV27; cdr3_aa: CASSLSHQETQYF; cdr3_nt: TGTGCCAGCAGTTTATCGCACCAAGAGACCCAGTACTTC
j_call: TRBJ2-7; d_call: .; clone_size: .; v_call: TRBV30; cdr3_aa: CAWTLGGDNEQYF; cdr3_nt: TGTGCCTGGACCCTGGGGGGGGACAACGAGCAGTACTTC
j_call: TRBJ1-2; d_call: .; clone_size: few; v_call: TRBV5-6; cdr3_aa: CASSLGRGGGYTF; cdr3_nt: TGTGCCAGCAGCTTGGGCAGGGGCGGTGGCTACACCTTC
j_call: TRBJ1-5; d_call: TRBD1; clone_size: few; v_call: TRBV4-1; cdr3_aa: CASRIRQGGDQPQHF; cdr3_nt: TGCGCCAGCCGGATACGGCAGGGGGGAGATCAGCCCCAGCATTTT
j_call: TRBJ2-7; d_call: .; clone_size: .; v_call: TRBV30; cdr3_aa: CAWSSGLGYEQYF; cdr3_nt: TGTGCCTGGAGTTCCGGGTTGGGGTACGAGCAGTACTTC
j_call: TRBJ1-2; d_call: .; clone_size: .; v_call: TRBV2; cdr3_aa: CASPGPSEGEGGYTF; cdr3_nt: TGTGCCAGCCCTGGGCCTTCTGAGGGAGAGGGTGGCTACACCTTC
j_call: TRBJ2-1; d_call: .; clone_size: .; v_call: TRBV7-9; cdr3_aa: CASSLAQLAGEQFF; cdr3_nt: TGTGCCAGCAGCTTAGCGCAGCTAGCTGGTGAGCAGTTCTTC